A single sample is the source of the 20 T cell receptor beta chains below, sequenced in a study of T cells in Graves' hyperthyroidism and ophthalmopathy. RNA transcripts yielded amplified TCR beta CDR3 regions. Carried out on the TCR CDR3, a first-round RT-PCR used the HTBI primer set. A single record per CDR3 protein comes from TCRdb applying MiXCR to the multiplex PCR reads. This table has some 270,000 distinct CDR3 sequences, roughly 13% appearing once. Sequencing used blood. Receptors originate from a woman aged 30 to 39 with Graves' hyperthyroidism that later progressed to Graves' ophthalmopathy.

This clonotype was counted ten times or more. The chain couples TRBV13 to TRBJ2-2, with 10 bases identical to TRBD2. The CDR3 length is 16 residues. Germline V gene lookup returns CDR1 PRHDT and CDR2 FYEKMQ (reference sequence). Unmatched junction bases numbered 4, after V lost 5 bases and J lost 1 base. CDR3 nucleotides: TGTGCCAGCAGCCGCCGGACTAGCGGGAACACCGGGGAGCTGTTTTTT. Its protein product is CASSRRTSGNTGELFF.

This clonotype has at least ten counts. V usage is TRBV19 and J usage is TRBJ1-1, with D perhaps matching TRBD1 (6 bases). The length of the CDR3 is 14 residues. Trimming stripped 8 bases from V and 0 bases from J, with 13 bases between. CDR1 is LNHDA, CDR2 SQIVND, per germline (reference sequence). DNA for the CDR3: TGTGCCAGTTGGGGGGGGGCTTTGAACACTGAAGCTTTCTTT. This translates into CASWGGALNTEAFF.

This clonotype has only a few counts. This chain connects TRBV9 to TRBJ2-5; either TRBD1 or TRBD2 may supply D (5 bases each). The CDR3 spans 13 residues. The V end lost 0 bases, the J end lost 7 bases, and 10 bases lay between the germline ends. In germline, CDR1 is SGDLS, CDR2 YYNGEE. The CDR3 sequence: CASSVEGGGTQYF. The CDR3 DNA follows: TGTGCCAGCAGCGTAGAGGGTGGGGGGACCCAGTACTTC.

The chain combines TRBV20-1 with TRBJ2-5; 7 bases agree with TRBD2. The V gene end was trimmed by 4 bases and the J gene end by 4 bases; junction bases not matched to a gene: 3. Looked up from germline, CDR1 is DFQATT and CDR2 is SNEGSKA (reference sequence). The CDR3 runs 12 residues. CDR3 sequence reads: CSAIVAGETQYF. The CDR3 DNA is TGCAGTGCTATTGTAGCGGGAGAGACCCAGTACTTC.

This chain uses TRBV10-3 with TRBJ2-1; D perhaps matches TRBD1 (5 bases). Germline CDR1 reads ENHRY; CDR2 reads SYGVKD. Between the trimmed V and J ends, which lost 2 bases and 6 bases, there was a span of 11 bases. The CDR3 totals 14 residues. Here the CDR3 DNA reads TGTGCCATCAGTGAGGGGGCAGATCCCAATGAGCAGTTCTTC. It encodes CAISEGADPNEQFF.

This chain connects TRBV19 to TRBJ1-4; D possibly corresponds to TRBD1 (6 bases). The V end lost 3 bases, the J end lost 5 bases, and 19 bases lay between the germline ends. The CDR3 runs 17 residues. Germline V CDR1 and CDR2: LNHDA, SQIVND (reference sequence). The CDR3: CASSIGRGHNRNEKLFF. The CDR3, as DNA: TGTGCCAGTAGTATTGGTCGGGGACACAACCGAAATGAAAAACTGTTTTTT.

This clonotype was seen ten or more times. This chain connects TRBV6-1 to TRBJ1-1; 11 bases agree with TRBD1. The CDR3 runs to 14 residues. The junction had 5 bases not matched to a gene; V was cut back by 7 bases and J by 4 bases. Germline V gene data show CDR1 as MNHNS and CDR2 as SASEGT. In DNA, the CDR3 is TGTGCCAGCATTCGCGGACAGGGGGCCACTGAAGCTTTCTTT. Protein: CASIRGQGATEAFF.

Ten or more counts support this clonotype. The gene calls are TRBV10-3 and TRBJ2-3; D possibly uses TRBD1 or TRBD2 (6 bases each). This CDR3 is built from 12 residues. Germline-derived CDR1 and CDR2 are ENHRY and SYGVKD. The V end lost 10 bases, the J end lost 5 bases, and 13 bases lay between the germline ends. The CDR3 bases are TGTGCCACCAACAAGGGGGGAGATACGCAGTATTTT. It is translated as CATNKGGDTQYF.

The sample holds many counts of this clonotype. The chain has TRBV10-3 and TRBJ2-5; perhaps TRBD2 as D (5 bases). Trimming stripped 0 bases from V and 5 bases from J, with 10 bases between. The germline V gene encodes CDR1 ENHRY and CDR2 SYGVKD. This CDR3 contains 14 residues. CDR3 amino acids: CAISESGSGETQYF. In DNA, the CDR3 is TGTGCCATCAGTGAGTCGGGGTCGGGGGAGACCCAGTACTTC.

Ten or more counts support this clonotype. The chain uses TRBV24-1 and TRBJ2-7; a weak D match, TRBD2 (5 bases). Trimming shortened V by 2 bases and J by 0 bases, and 10 bases separated the two germline ends. The CDR3 has 15 residues. Looked up from germline, CDR1 is KGHDR and CDR2 is SFDVKD. This CDR3 is CATSDSTGSSYEQYF. The CDR3 bases are TGTGCCACCAGTGATTCGACGGGGAGCTCCTACGAGCAGTACTTC.

At least ten counts were recorded for this clonotype. V is TRBV12-3 or TRBV12-4 and J is TRBJ2-2; 11 bases map to TRBD1. With 11 bases clipped from V and 5 bases from J, the junction kept 7 bases outside the gene matches. The CDR3 runs 14 residues. This chain's CDR3 is CAGSGTGGTGELFF. CDR3 in DNA: TGTGCCGGGAGTGGGACAGGGGGTACCGGGGAGCTGTTTTTT.

The rearrangement uses TRBV19 and TRBJ2-1; perhaps TRBD1 as D (5 bases). This CDR3 region has 15 residues. V was clipped by 3 bases and J by 10 bases, with 19 bases between them. Germline loops: CDR1 LNHDA, CDR2 SQIVND (reference sequence). The CDR3 reads CASSMALGRKIEQFF. The CDR3 DNA follows: TGTGCCAGTAGTATGGCCCTGGGGCGGAAGATCGAGCAGTTCTTC.

V usage is TRBV24-1 and J usage is TRBJ1-1; the D gene is possibly TRBD1 (5 bases). There are 13 residues in the CDR3. Germline lookup yields CDR1 KGHDR and CDR2 SFDVKD. V was clipped by 7 bases and J by 3 bases, with 11 bases between them. The CDR3 here is CATRTQGDTEAFF. The CDR3 bases are TGTGCCACCAGAACCCAGGGTGACACTGAAGCTTTCTTT.

This clonotype was seen repeatedly, ten times or more. The CDR3 sequence: CASSRDSTDTQYF. CDR3 DNA: TGTGCCAGCAGTCGGGACTCCACAGATACGCAGTATTTT. V is TRBV2 and J is TRBJ2-3, with a weak D call TRBD2 (6 bases). The CDR3 is 13 amino acids. The germline V gene encodes CDR1 SNHLY and CDR2 FYNNEI. Trimming pared 5 bases from V and 2 bases from J, leaving 8 bases between.

This clonotype came up many times. J is TRBJ2-7 and V is TRBV7-9; D is ambiguous. Germline V lookup: CDR1 SEHNR, CDR2 FQNEAQ (reference sequence). This CDR3 is built from 13 residues. V was cut by 4 bases and J by 5 bases, with 12 bases left in between. CDR3 sequence: CASSSPAAHEQYF. The DNA for the CDR3 is TGTGCCAGCAGCTCCCCCGCGGCCCACGAGCAGTACTTC.

There are many counts of this clonotype. V gene TRBV9 combines with J gene TRBJ1-5, with D possibly matching TRBD1 (6 bases). V shed 0 bases and J shed 1 base, with 20 bases lying between them. Germline assignment: CDR1 SGDLS and CDR2 YYNGEE. The CDR3 spans 19 residues. The CDR3 DNA sequence: TGTGCCAGCAGCGTAGCTGGGGGACATCGGGCAATAAGCAATCAGCCCCAGCATTTT. Amino acid sequence: CASSVAGGHRAISNQPQHF.

On this clonotype itself: A much larger clone sits a single nucleotide away, making a read error possible. V usage is TRBV2 and J usage is TRBJ2-1, with 10 bases that match TRBD2. CDR1 is SNHLY, CDR2 FYNNEI, per germline. Trimming took 1 base from V and 9 from J; bases not matched to a gene: 6. The CDR3 is made up of 15 amino acids. In nucleotides, the CDR3 is TGTGCCAGCAGTGAAGGGGCTAGCGGGAGCGGTGAGCAGTTCTTC. Protein sequence: CASSEGASGSGEQFF.

The chain links TRBV5-4 to TRBJ2-7; TRBD1 agrees at 12 bases. Trimming took 5 bases from V and 2 from J; bases not matched to a gene: 5. Germline values: CDR1 SGHNT, CDR2 YYREEE (reference sequence). The length of the CDR3 is 15 residues. CDR3 loop: CASSFGTGGAYEQYF. The CDR3 bases are TGTGCCAGCAGTTTTGGGACAGGGGGCGCCTACGAGCAGTACTTC. The entire variable domain, with the rest obtained from reference TRBV5-4 and TRBJ2-7, is as follows: ETGVTQSPTHLIKTRGQQVTLRCSSQSGHNTVSWYQQALGQGPQFIFQYYREEENGRGNFPPRFSGLQFPNYSSELNVNALELDDSALYLCASSFGTGGAYEQYFGPGTRLTVT.

This clonotype was seen ten or more times. CDR3 residues: CAWSVLRVTGELFF. DNA for the CDR3: TGTGCCTGGAGTGTCTTAAGAGTCACCGGGGAGCTGTTTTTT. The chain joins TRBV30 to TRBJ2-2; D is unresolved. The CDR3 has 14 residues. Germline-derived CDR1 and CDR2 are GTSNPN and SVGIG (reference sequence). Trimming took 0 bases from V and 4 from J, leaving 9 bases between them.

CDR3 residues: CSVDDTSGAYNEQFF. DNA of the CDR3: TGCAGCGTTGATGATACTAGCGGTGCCTACAATGAGCAGTTCTTC. This rearrangement joins TRBV29-1 to TRBJ2-1; 8 bases are shared with TRBD2. The germline V gene has CDR1 SQVTM and CDR2 ANQGSEA. The CDR3 totals 15 residues. The J segment lost 2 bases and the V segment lost 3 bases, leaving 6 bases of the junction unmatched.